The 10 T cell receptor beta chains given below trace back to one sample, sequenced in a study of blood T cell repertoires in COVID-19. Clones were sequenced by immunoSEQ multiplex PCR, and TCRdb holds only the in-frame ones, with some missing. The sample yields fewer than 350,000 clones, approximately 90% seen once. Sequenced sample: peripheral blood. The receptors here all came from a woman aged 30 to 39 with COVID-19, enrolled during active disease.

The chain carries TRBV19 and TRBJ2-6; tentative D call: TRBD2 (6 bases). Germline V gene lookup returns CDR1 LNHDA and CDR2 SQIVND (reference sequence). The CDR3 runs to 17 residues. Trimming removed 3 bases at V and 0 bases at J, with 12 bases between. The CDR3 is CASSIGSGRSGANVLTF. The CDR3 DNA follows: TGTGCCAGTAGTATCGGTAGCGGACGCTCTGGGGCCAACGTCCTGACTTTC.

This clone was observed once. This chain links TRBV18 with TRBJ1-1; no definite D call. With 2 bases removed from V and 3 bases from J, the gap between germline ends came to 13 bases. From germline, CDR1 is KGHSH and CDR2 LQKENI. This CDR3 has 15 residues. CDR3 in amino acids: CASSPGPEWDTEAFF. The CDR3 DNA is TGTGCCAGCTCACCAGGCCCGGAGTGGGACACTGAAGCTTTCTTT.

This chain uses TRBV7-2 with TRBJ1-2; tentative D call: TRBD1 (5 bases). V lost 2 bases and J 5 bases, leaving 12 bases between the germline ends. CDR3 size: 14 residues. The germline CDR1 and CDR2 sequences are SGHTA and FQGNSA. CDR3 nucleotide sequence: TGTGCCAGCAGCTTATGGGGGGAGCAATATGGCTACACCTTC. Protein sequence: CASSLWGEQYGYTF. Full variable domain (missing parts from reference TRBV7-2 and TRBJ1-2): GAGVSQSPSNKVTEKGKDVELRCDPISGHTALYWYRQSLGQGLEFLIYFQGNSAPDKSGLPSDRFSAERTGGSVSTLTIQRTQQEDSAVYLCASSLWGEQYGYTFGSGTRLTVV.

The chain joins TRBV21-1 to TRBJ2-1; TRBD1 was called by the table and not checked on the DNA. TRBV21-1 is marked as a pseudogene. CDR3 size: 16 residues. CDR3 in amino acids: CASSKALRGRYNEQFF. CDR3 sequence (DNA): TGTGCCAGCAGCAAAGCGCTTAGGGGGCGCTACAATGAGCAGTTCTTC.

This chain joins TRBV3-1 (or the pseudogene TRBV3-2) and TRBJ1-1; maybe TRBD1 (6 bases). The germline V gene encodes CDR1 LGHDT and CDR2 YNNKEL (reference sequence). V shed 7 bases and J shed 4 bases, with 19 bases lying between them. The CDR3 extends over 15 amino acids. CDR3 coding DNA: TGTGCCAGCAACGCCGTCACAGGGTTGAGCACTGAAGCTTTCTTT. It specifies CASNAVTGLSTEAFF.

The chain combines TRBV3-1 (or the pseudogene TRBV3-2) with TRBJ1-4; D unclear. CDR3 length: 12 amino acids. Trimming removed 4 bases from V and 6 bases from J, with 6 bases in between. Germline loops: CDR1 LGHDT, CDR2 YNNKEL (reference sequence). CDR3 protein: CASSRRDEKLFF. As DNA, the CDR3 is TGTGCCAGCAGCCGACGGGATGAAAAACTGTTTTTT.

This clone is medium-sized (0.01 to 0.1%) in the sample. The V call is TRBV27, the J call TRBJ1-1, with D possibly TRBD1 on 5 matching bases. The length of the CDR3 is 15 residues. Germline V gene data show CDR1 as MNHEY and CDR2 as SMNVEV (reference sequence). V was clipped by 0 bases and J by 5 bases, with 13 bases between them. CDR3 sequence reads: CASSLSPGVLTEAFF. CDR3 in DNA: TGTGCCAGCAGTTTATCCCCGGGGGTTCTTACTGAAGCTTTCTTT.

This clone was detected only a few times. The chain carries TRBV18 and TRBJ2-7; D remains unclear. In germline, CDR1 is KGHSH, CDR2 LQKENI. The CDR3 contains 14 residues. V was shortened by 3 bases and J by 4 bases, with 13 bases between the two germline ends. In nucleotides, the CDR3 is TGTGCCAGCTCACCTAACGTGGGCAATTACGAGCAGTACGTC. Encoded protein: CASSPNVGNYEQYV.

The CDR3 reads CASSFGDTQYF. The DNA for the CDR3 is TGTGCCAGCAGCTTCGGAGATACGCAGTATTTT. The genes are TRBV7-2 and TRBJ2-3; no reliable D call. Trimming cost V 3 bases and J 5 bases, with 3 bases left between them. CDR3 length equals 11 residues. Germline values: CDR1 SGHTA, CDR2 FQGNSA.

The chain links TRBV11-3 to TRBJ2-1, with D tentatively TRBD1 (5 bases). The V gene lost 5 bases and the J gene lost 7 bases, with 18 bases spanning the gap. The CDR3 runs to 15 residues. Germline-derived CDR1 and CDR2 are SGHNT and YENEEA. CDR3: CASSDKSGFGNEQFF. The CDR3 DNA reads TGTGCCAGCAGCGACAAGTCAGGGTTCGGAAATGAGCAGTTCTTC.